This passage covers 18 T cell receptor beta chains from one sample sequenced in a study of T cell clonotyping in hematopoietic cell transplantation. Data came from immunoSEQ multiplex PCR; TCRdb stores just in-frame clones and leaves some out. Here the sample spans about 27,000 clones, more than 90% being singletons. The sample taken for sequencing was peripheral blood mononuclear cells. The source is a man aged 50-60 years in good health. Some clones in this sample may be carry-over from other donors' samples.

This chain links TRBV2 with TRBJ2-2; a possible D gene is TRBD1 (5 bases). The germline V gene has CDR1 SNHLY and CDR2 FYNNEI. V was trimmed by 8 bases and J by 2 bases, leaving 12 bases between them. CDR3 length equals 14 residues. The CDR3, as DNA: TGTGCCAGCCAGATGGGGCTCAACACCGGGGAGCTGTTTTTT. This sequence encodes CASQMGLNTGELFF.

V and J are TRBV10-3 and TRBJ1-1, with D hard to call. CDR1 is ENHRY, CDR2 SYGVKD, per germline. The V end was cut by 10 bases, the J end by 1 base, with 22 bases between. The CDR3 spans 16 residues. The CDR3 DNA is TGTGCCACCGGTGACGTTGCCCAGGCCTGGAACACTGAAGCTTTCTTT. Its translation: CATGDVAQAWNTEAFF.

The genes are TRBV5-8 and TRBJ1-1; 10 nucleotides agree with TRBD1. This CDR3 is built from 15 residues. V dropped 3 bases and J dropped 4; count of bases not matched to a gene: 6. CDR1 and CDR2 (germline): SGHTS, YDEGEE. The CDR3 nucleotides are TGTGCCAGCAGCTCGGGGGGACAGGGGCCCACTGAAGCTTTCTTT. Translating it yields CASSSGGQGPTEAFF.

The gene calls are TRBV5-6 and TRBJ1-2; tentatively, D is TRBD1 (5 bases). This CDR3 has 12 residues. Germline loops: CDR1 SGHDT, CDR2 YYEEEE. V was cut by 4 bases and J by 8 bases, with 12 bases left in between. The CDR3 sequence: CASSQGYRGYTF. The CDR3 DNA sequence: TGTGCCAGCAGCCAGGGCTACAGGGGCTACACCTTC. Complete variable domain (other parts from reference TRBV5-6 and TRBJ1-2): DAGVTQSPTHLIKTRGQQVTLRCSPKSGHDTVSWYQQALGQGPQFIFQYYEEEERQRGNFPDRFSGHQFPNYSSELNVNALLLGDSALYLCASSQGYRGYTFGSGTRLTVV.

The chain is built from TRBV6-5 and TRBJ2-2; 9 bases agree with TRBD1. The J segment lost 6 bases and the V segment lost 0 bases, leaving 5 bases of the junction unmatched. In germline, CDR1 is MNHEY, CDR2 SVGAGI. The CDR3 is 16 amino acids. The CDR3: CASSYSGTGTSGELFF. CDR3 in DNA: TGTGCCAGCAGTTACTCCGGGACAGGGACTTCCGGGGAGCTGTTTTTT.

This clone was observed once. The chain joins TRBV5-5 to TRBJ2-7; possibly TRBD1 or TRBD2 for D (5 bases each). Germline CDR1 SGHKS, CDR2 YYEKEE (reference sequence). CDR3 length equals 13 residues. The V end lost 2 bases, the J end lost 2 bases, and 8 bases lay between the germline ends. The CDR3 DNA sequence: TGTGCCAGCAGCTTTCAGGGAGCCTACGAGCAGTACTTC. Protein: CASSFQGAYEQYF.

The CDR3, as DNA: TGTGCCAGCACCCTGAGAGCGGGGAGCACAGATACGCAGTATTTT. It specifies CASTLRAGSTDTQYF. The V call is TRBV6-1, the J call TRBJ2-3; 7 bases match TRBD2. The CDR3 totals 15 residues. The trim removed 7 bases at V and 0 bases at J, leaving 7 bases unmatched. Germline assignment: CDR1 MNHNS and CDR2 SASEGT.

This chain joins TRBV30 and TRBJ1-2, with D perhaps TRBD1 (5 bases). V lost 5 bases to trimming and J lost 3 bases, with 13 bases between them. Germline V gives CDR1 GTSNPN, CDR2 SVGIG (reference sequence). There are 13 residues in the CDR3. CDR3 protein: CAWWGLGDYGYTF. The CDR3, as DNA: TGTGCCTGGTGGGGCCTTGGGGACTATGGCTACACCTTC. Looking up the rest from reference TRBV30 and TRBJ1-2 gives the full variable domain: SQTIHQWPATLVQPVGSPLSLECTVEGTSNPNLYWYRQAAGRGLQLLFYSVGIGQISSEVPQNLSASRPQDRQFILSSKKLLLSDSGFYLCAWWGLGDYGYTFGSGTRLTVV.

The V call is TRBV6-6, the J call TRBJ2-7; 9 nucleotides match TRBD1. The CDR3 consists of 14 residues. With V trimmed by 4 bases and J by 6 bases, 7 bases remained unmatched. Germline lookup yields CDR1 MNHNY and CDR2 SVGAGI (reference sequence). The CDR3 loop reads CASSSTRTGAEQYF. As DNA, the CDR3 is TGTGCCAGCAGTTCGACTAGGACAGGGGCCGAGCAGTACTTC.

The table lists this clone with a count of one. The CDR3 protein is CAWSVGSNQPQHF. As DNA, the CDR3 is TGTGCCTGGAGTGTAGGGAGCAATCAGCCCCAGCATTTT. The chain combines TRBV30 with TRBJ1-5; D gene unclear. V dropped 0 bases and J dropped 1 base, with 4 bases sitting between them. Germline assignment: CDR1 GTSNPN and CDR2 SVGIG (reference sequence). The CDR3 covers 13 residues.

V gene TRBV7-2 combines with J gene TRBJ1-2; weak D call: TRBD1 (6 bases). The CDR3 extends over 13 amino acids. Germline V CDR1 and CDR2: SGHTA, FQGNSA. V lost 2 bases, J lost 6 bases, and 10 bases lay in between. The CDR3 reads CASSLPGADGYTF. The CDR3 DNA is TGTGCCAGCAGCTTACCAGGGGCCGATGGCTACACCTTC.

The CDR3 protein is CASSQRGRSSYNEQFF. In nucleotides, the CDR3 is TGTGCCAGCAGCCAGCGGGGACGGAGCTCCTACAATGAGCAGTTCTTC. This sequence joins TRBV5-6 and TRBJ2-1, with TRBD2 identical over 7 bases. The V gene end was trimmed by 4 bases and the J gene end by 0 bases; junction bases not matched to a gene: 7. Germline CDR1 reads SGHDT; CDR2 reads YYEEEE. The CDR3 runs to 16 residues.

J is TRBJ2-7 and V is TRBV27; 8 bases are shared with TRBD1. The V gene's germline CDR1 is MNHEY and CDR2 SMNVEV (reference sequence). Trimming removed 6 bases from V and 1 base from J; junction bases left unmatched: 8. The CDR3 contains 15 residues. The CDR3 is CASRIGTGTSYEQYF. CDR3 DNA: TGTGCCAGCAGGATCGGGACAGGTACTTCCTACGAGCAGTACTTC.

The V call is TRBV5-1, the J call TRBJ1-3; D unresolved. V lost 0 bases, J lost 0 bases, and 7 bases lay in between. Germline assignment: CDR1 SGHRS and CDR2 YFSETQ. This CDR3 spans 15 amino acids. This chain's CDR3 is CASSLVPVSGNTIYF. The CDR3 nucleotides read TGCGCCAGCAGCTTGGTTCCAGTCTCTGGAAACACCATATATTTT.

The chain couples TRBV4-3 to TRBJ1-4; the D is unclear. V lost 0 bases and J lost 6, with 17 bases in between. The CDR3 loop spans 17 amino acids. Germline V gene lookup returns CDR1 LGHNA and CDR2 YSLEER. The DNA for the CDR3 is TGCGCCAGCAGCCAAGATTGGATCCGGGGTGGGGATGAAAAACTGTTTTTT. Translation gives CASSQDWIRGGDEKLFF.

J is TRBJ1-2 and V is TRBV7-6; D possibly corresponds to TRBD1 (6 bases). CDR1 and CDR2 from the germline V gene are SGHVS and FNYEAQ. Trimming removed 2 bases from V and 1 base from J, with 14 bases in between. The CDR3 is made up of 16 amino acids. This chain's CDR3 is CASSLMSGTNNYGYTF. CDR3 nucleotide sequence: TGTGCCAGCAGCTTAATGTCCGGGACAAATAACTATGGCTACACCTTC.

This chain joins TRBV29-1 and TRBJ2-1, with no clear D. Germline-derived CDR1 and CDR2 are SQVTM and ANQGSEA. The V and J ends lost 3 bases and 10 bases respectively, with 16 bases between them. The CDR3 has 13 residues. The CDR3 sequence: CSVERLLEQEQFF. The CDR3 DNA sequence: TGCAGCGTTGAGCGCCTCCTGGAGCAGGAGCAGTTCTTC.

The gene calls are TRBV6-5 and TRBJ1-2, with D possibly TRBD1 on 6 matching bases. Trimming took off 6 bases at V and 1 base at J, with 15 bases between the two ends. The CDR3 extends over 15 amino acids. Germline CDR1 reads MNHEY; CDR2 reads SVGAGI. The CDR3 loop reads CASSRVDSINYGYTF. The CDR3, as DNA: TGTGCCAGCAGCCGAGTGGACAGCATTAACTATGGCTACACCTTC.